What follows is one T cell receptor beta chain and its context. Time point specified: peripheral blood 6 weeks after treatment start. V was shortened by 3 bases and J by 6 bases, with 7 bases between the two germline ends. The CDR3 runs to 12 residues. The germline CDR1 and CDR2 sequences are SGHNT and YENEEA. The data were taken from a study of PD-L1 blockade in urothelial cancer. Assay used: immunoSEQ multiplex PCR; TCRdb lists only in-frame clones, some missing. Of some 75,000 clones listed, approximately 90% are singletons. This material consisted of PBMCs, taken around atezolizumab (anti-PD-L1) treatment. The sequence came from a woman at least 80 years old with urothelial cancer. The chain combines TRBV11-3 with TRBJ2-3; TRBD2 might be the D (5 bases). DNA of the CDR3: TGTGCCAGCAGCTTCTCGGGGGATACGCAGTATTTT. Protein: CASSFSGDTQYF. The full variable domain, in which reference TRBV11-3 and TRBJ2-3 provide the parts outside the CDR3, is EAGVVQSPRYKIIEKKQPVAFWCNPISGHNTLYWYLQNLGQGPELLIRYENEEAVDDSQLPKDRFSAERLKGVDSTLKIQPAELGDSAVYLCASSFSGDTQYFGPGTRLTVL.